The rows below give T cell receptor beta chains drawn from one sample of a study of blood T cell repertoires in COVID-19. Method: immunoSEQ multiplex PCR; TCRdb's copy keeps in-frame clones and lacks some. The repertoire consists of approximately 250,000 clones, with around 83% occurring once and the leading ten covering 7.4%. The sequenced material came from peripheral blood. The receptor set was obtained from a woman aged 50 to 65 with acute or convalescent COVID-19. The CDR3 runs from the conserved cysteine through the conserved F or W. D genes are given only for firm matches. Some rows have no size entry. The others give once, few or many, or a class for an expanded clone.

j_call v_call clone_size d_call cdr3_nt cdr3_aa
TRBJ2-3 TRBV19 once TRBD1 TGTGCCACCCAATCTCGCGGACAGGGGGCTTTGGATACGCAGTATTTT CATQSRGQGALDTQYF
TRBJ2-1 TRBV5-1 . TRBD1 TGCGCCAGCAGCCAAGGGACAGGGACCTACAATGAGCAGTTCTTC CASSQGTGTYNEQFF
TRBJ1-1 TRBV10-3 . . TGTGCCATCAGTGAGCCAGGGCTGAACACTGAAGCTTTCTTT CAISEPGLNTEAFF
TRBJ2-2 TRBV4-1 . TRBD2 TGCGCCAGCACAGGACTAGCGGGAGGAAGTGGCGGGGAGCTGTTTTTT CASTGLAGGSGGELFF
TRBJ2-7 TRBV21-1 . . TGTGCCAGCAGCAAAGGTCCAAACAGGGGTCTCAACGAGCAGTACTTC CASSKGPNRGLNEQYF
TRBJ1-2 TRBV28 . . TGTGCCAGCAGACCCGAGGCAGGGAACCGGCGTGGCTACACCTTC CASRPEAGNRRGYTF
TRBJ2-7 TRBV28 . TRBD2 TGTGCCAGCAGTTCCTTGTGGGCGGGAGTTTTCGAGCAGTACTTC CASSSLWAGVFEQYF
TRBJ2-7 TRBV10-3 . TRBD2 TGTGCCATTAAGGGGGCGGGAGGGCGTTACGAGCAGTACTTC CAIKGAGGRYEQYF
TRBJ2-7 TRBV3-1/TRBV3-2 . TRBD2 TGTGCCAGCAGCCAAGGAGTGGGACTAGCTGAAAACGAGCAGTACTTC CASSQGVGLAENEQYF
TRBJ2-7 TRBV4-2 . TRBD2 TGTGCCAGCAGCCAAGTGCTTAGCGGGAGGGTCTACGAGCAGTACTTC CASSQVLSGRVYEQYF
TRBJ2-5 TRBV7-3 . . TGTGCCAGCAGCTTCGGGGGGCCTCAAGAGACCCAGTACTTC CASSFGGPQETQYF
TRBJ2-3 TRBV3-1/TRBV3-2 . . TGTGCCAGCAGCCAAGGTTTACTAAGCACAGATACGCAGTATTTT CASSQGLLSTDTQYF
TRBJ1-6 TRBV5-1 few . TGCGCCAGCAGCTTCGGGGATGGGGATTCACCCCTCCACTTT CASSFGDGDSPLHF
TRBJ1-2 TRBV4-2 . TRBD1 TGTGCCAGCAGCCAAGACGGTTTCGGACAGGGTGGTGGTGGCTACACCTTC CASSQDGFGQGGGGYTF
TRBJ2-7 TRBV10-3 once . TGTGCCATCAGTGACTCCGACAGACTCTACGAGCAGTACTTC CAISDSDRLYEQYF
TRBJ1-1 TRBV5-1 . . TGCGCCAGCAGCTTGAACACCCGCCAGGTTGACGCTTTCTTT CASSLNTRQVDAFF
TRBJ2-5 TRBV11-2 . TRBD1 TGTGCCAGCAGCCCAGGACAGGGTGAGACCCAGTACTTC CASSPGQGETQYF
TRBJ1-1 TRBV6-5 . TRBD1 TGTGCCACCAGGGGGCCAGACACTGAAGCTTTCTTT CATRGPDTEAFF
TRBJ2-7 TRBV28 . . TGTGCCAGCAGTTCCGGGGTTCGGGACGAGCAGTACTTC CASSSGVRDEQYF
TRBJ2-7 TRBV2 . TRBD1 TGTGCCAGCGTCGGACAGGCATATACCTACGAGCAGTACTTC CASVGQAYTYEQYF
TRBJ1-4 TRBV4-3 few . TGCGCCAGCAGCCAAGATCGATACAAAAAACTGTTTTTT CASSQDRYKKLFF
TRBJ2-7 TRBV2 . . TGTGCCAGCAGCCTAGGCTCCTACGAGCAGTACTTC CASSLGSYEQYF
TRBJ2-7 TRBV6-6 . TRBD1 TGTGCCAGCGGCAACCGGGACAGGGCTTGGGAGCAGTACTTC CASGNRDRAWEQYF
TRBJ2-2 TRBV2 . TRBD1 TGTGCCAGCAGACCCGGGACAGGGAAGACCGGGGAGCTGTTTTTT CASRPGTGKTGELFF
TRBJ1-1 TRBV7-3 . . TGTGCCAGCAGCTTAGGCGGTGCGGGAACTGAAGCTTTCTTT CASSLGGAGTEAFF
TRBJ2-7 TRBV7-6 . . TGTGCCAGCAGCTTAGAACAGGGTCCTTACGAGCAGTACTTC CASSLEQGPYEQYF
TRBJ1-2 TRBV12-3/TRBV12-4 . TRBD1 TGTGCCAGCGCGACAGGGGCCGCCTATGGCTACACCTTC CASATGAAYGYTF
TRBJ2-3 TRBV9 . TRBD2 TGTGCCAGCAGCGTAGAGACTAGCGGGGTTCATACGCAGTATTTT CASSVETSGVHTQYF
TRBJ1-1 TRBV12-3/TRBV12-4 . . TGTGCCAGCAGCAAACAGGGCGTCACTGAAGCTTTCTTT CASSKQGVTEAFF
TRBJ1-4 TRBV7-9 once . TGTGCCAGCAGCTTACTCCCAGGTCCTACGGGGAATGAAAAACTGTTTTTT CASSLLPGPTGNEKLFF
TRBJ1-3 TRBV19 . . TGTGCCGCGGCGGCCCACTCTGGAAACACCATATATTTT CAAAAHSGNTIYF
TRBJ1-2 TRBV30 . . TGTGCCTGGAGTTCCGGGTTTGATGGCTATGGCTACACCTTC CAWSSGFDGYGYTF
TRBJ2-7 TRBV12-3/TRBV12-4 . TRBD1 TGTGCCAGCAGTCCGCAGGGGGCTGGCGAGCAGTACTTC CASSPQGAGEQYF
TRBJ2-7 TRBV5-1 . . TGCGCCAGCAGCTTGGTAGCGGCCCACGAGCAGTACTTC CASSLVAAHEQYF
TRBJ1-1 TRBV30 . TRBD1 TGTGCCTGGAGTGCAACAGGGGCCGCTCGTTGGTTCTTT CAWSATGAARWFF